Listed below are T cell receptor beta chains from one sample, sequenced in a study of beta chain features in type 1 diabetes. Only in-frame clones appear in the TCRdb table, and some are missing; sequencing was by immunoSEQ multiplex PCR. Of 450,000 to 550,000 clones listed, around 28% are singletons. What was sequenced was naive CD4+ T cells from blood. These TCRs come from a man between 18 and 35 years old in good health. CDR3s include the opening cysteine and the closing phenylalanine or tryptophan. A D gene is named only where the DNA matches it firmly. Rows give clone size only sometimes, using once, few, many, or a class for an expanded clone.

TRBJ2-7 | - | TRBV13 | - | TGTGCCAGCAGCCGAGGGACCTCGACCTCCTACGAGCAGTACTTC | CASSRGTSTSYEQYF
TRBJ2-7 | - | TRBV30 | TRBD2 | TGTGCCTGGAGAGCGGGAAGCTTGTACGAGCAGTACTTC | CAWRAGSLYEQYF
TRBJ2-5 | - | TRBV20-1 | - | TGCAGTGCTAGAGGACGGGGGACCCAGTACTTC | CSARGRGTQYF
TRBJ1-2 | few | TRBV30 | - | TGTGCCTGGAGTATACCAGGGGTTTTAGGAAATGGCTACACCTTC | CAWSIPGVLGNGYTF
TRBJ2-7 | few | TRBV9 | TRBD1 | TGTGCCAGCAGCGTAGGGGGGACAGGACCCTTCGAGCAGTACTTC | CASSVGGTGPFEQYF
TRBJ2-4 | few | TRBV12-5 | - | TGTGCTAGTGGTTTGCAAAACATTCAGTACTTC | CASGLQNIQYF
TRBJ1-1 | - | TRBV30 | TRBD1 | TGTGCCTGGGGACAGGGGAAGAACACTGAAGCTTTCTTT | CAWGQGKNTEAFF
TRBJ2-3 | few | TRBV14 | - | TGTGCCAGCAGCCAGGGTTCAGAGACGCCCCGGTATTTT | CASSQGSETPRYF
TRBJ2-1 | once | TRBV7-9 | - | TGTGCCAGCATACTCCAGGGGATCTCCTACAATGAGCAGTTCTTC | CASILQGISYNEQFF
TRBJ1-4 | - | TRBV29-1 | - | TGCAGCGTGGGCGAAAAAACAACTAATGAAAAACTGTTTTTT | CSVGEKTTNEKLFF
TRBJ2-7 | few | TRBV9 | TRBD2 | TGTGCCAGCAGCGCGGGACTAGCTTCCCACGAGCAGTACTTC | CASSAGLASHEQYF
TRBJ2-3 | few | TRBV25-1 | - | TGTGCCAGCAACCCACAGACTCATGGAGATACGCAGTATTTT | CASNPQTHGDTQYF
TRBJ2-5 | few | TRBV29-1 | - | TGCAGCGTTGAAAGGGGGGCGGAGACCCAGTACTTC | CSVERGAETQYF
TRBJ2-1 | - | TRBV6-5 | TRBD1 | TGTGCCAGCAGTCCCGGGACAGGAGTCTGGGATGAGCAGTTCTTC | CASSPGTGVWDEQFF
TRBJ2-7 | few | TRBV5-4 | TRBD1 | TGTGCCAGCAGCTGGACAGGGGGCGTCAACTACGAGCAGTACTTC | CASSWTGGVNYEQYF
TRBJ2-5 | - | TRBV5-1 | - | TGCGCCAGCAGCCCCTGGGGCCAAGAGACCCAGTACTTC | CASSPWGQETQYF
TRBJ2-3 | - | TRBV10-3 | - | TGTGCCAGCAGTGCCGAATGGGGCGGCACAGATACGCAGTATTTT | CASSAEWGGTDTQYF
TRBJ2-5 | few | TRBV30 | - | TGTGCCTGGGCAGGCCCTCAAGAGACCCAGTACTTC | CAWAGPQETQYF
TRBJ1-4 | few | TRBV7-8 | - | TGTGCCAGCAGCCCCCGAGTTGCAACTAATGAAAAACTGTTTTTT | CASSPRVATNEKLFF
TRBJ2-6 | few | TRBV7-2 | - | TGTGCCAGCAGCTTAGTTACAGGGTCAGGGGCCAACGTCCTGACTTTC | CASSLVTGSGANVLTF
TRBJ2-1 | - | TRBV15 | TRBD2 | TGTGCCACCAGAGCGGGACTAGCGGGATCTTACAATGAGCAGTTCTTC | CATRAGLAGSYNEQFF
TRBJ1-1 | few | TRBV30 | - | TGTGCCTGGAGCGTTATACAGGGATCCACTGAAGCTTTCTTT | CAWSVIQGSTEAFF
TRBJ2-1 | few | TRBV30 | TRBD1 | TGTGCCTGGAGTAACAGGGGTGGTGAGCAGTTCTTC | CAWSNRGGEQFF
TRBJ1-5 | few | TRBV30 | - | TGTGCCTGGAGTGTCCGGGGCCTTCAGCCCCAGCATTTT | CAWSVRGLQPQHF
TRBJ2-3 | - | TRBV10-2 | - | TGCGCCAGCAGTCCGGCGGCGGGGACAGATACGCAGTATTTT | CASSPAAGTDTQYF
TRBJ2-1 | few | TRBV6-6 | TRBD2 | TGTGCCAGCAGTTTTGGCGGGAGTGAGCAGTTCTTC | CASSFGGSEQFF
TRBJ2-7 | few | TRBV29-1 | - | TGCAGCGTGCGTTGGGACCCACAAGCCTACGAGCAGTACTTC | CSVRWDPQAYEQYF
TRBJ2-1 | - | TRBV25-1 | - | TGTGCCAGCAGAAGGGGGAGATCCTACAATGAGCAGTTCTTC | CASRRGRSYNEQFF